These T cell receptor beta chains were read from a single sample in a study of patients and donors after allogeneic stem cell transplantation. TCRdb ran MiXCR on the RT-PCR reads and lists one entry per CDR3 protein. This sample has around 9,900 distinct CDR3 sequences; over 5.5% occur once, and the top ten carry 25% to 30%. Source material: blood, either unsorted or a sorted T cell fraction (not recorded which). The receptors were sampled from a human donor who was either an allogeneic HSCT recipient or a stem cell or donor lymphocyte infusion donor (not recorded which). It is not recorded whose cells these are; they may come from a transplant donor. Each CDR3 is given with its conserved first and last residue.

V | CDR3
TRBV7-9 | CASSLREIGPTDTQYF
TRBV27 | CASSSTGLAGVTDTQYF
TRBV29-1 | CSVGTGGYNSPLHF
TRBV6-5 | CASSVTGEFGNTIYF
TRBV28 | CASSFTGQVTQRNGYTF
TRBV5-1 | CASSFGLAGTGELFF
TRBV7-2 | CASSFKGGPSADTQYF
TRBV7-2 | CASSLKRLAPETQYF
TRBV20-1 | CSAPGTSGTVQYF
TRBV20-1 | CSARGRTDNEQFF
TRBV7-2 | CASRKIAGTYNEQFF
TRBV6-5 | CASSYRGAGQFF
TRBV29-1 | CSVGDGNQPQHF
TRBV4-1 | CASSQEQQLAGNEQFF
TRBV28 | CASSSPADSSYEQYF
TRBV9 | CASSGTSGRAETQYF
TRBV3-1 | CASSRQGSDEQYF
TRBV11-2 | CASSPTSPLETQYF